This entry concerns a single TCR beta chain. Its antigen is not identified. These data are taken from a study of post-analysis software for immune sequencing data. Looking at the study overall: Patients had relapsing-remitting, secondary progressive or progressive-relapsing multiple sclerosis; some lacked subtype. Findings and caveats of the study: Patients had higher frequencies than controls of about 5 TRBV segments, including TRBV5-6, TRBV5-1 and TRBV20-1. Normalized Chao1 diversity was significantly lower in multiple sclerosis patients than in controls. Co-batched samples clustered tightly together by F measure.

The authors incorporated unique molecular identifiers into the TCR beta cDNA libraries. Researchers reported roughly 510,000 cDNA molecules coming from 1 to 10 million T cells. TCRdb ran MiXCR on the PCR reads and lists one entry per CDR3 protein. The sample has 750,000 to 950,000 distinct CDR3 sequences; roughly 58% are singletons. J gave up 2 bases and V 0 bases, and 7 bases lay outside the gene matches. This CDR3 has 17 residues. CDR1 is DFQATT, CDR2 SNEGSKA, per germline (reference sequence). The sequenced sample was blood. This chain connects TRBV20-1 to TRBJ2-7, with 13 bases fitting TRBD2. The receptor was isolated from a girl between 5 and 17 years old with multiple sclerosis. The CDR3 region is CSARDTTSGRAAYEQYF. CDR3 in DNA: TGCAGTGCTAGAGATACTACTAGCGGGAGGGCTGCCTACGAGCAGTACTTC.